These 21 T cell receptor beta chains originate from one sample sequenced in a study of human versus mouse CDR3 diversity and MHC coevolution. Using immunoSEQ multiplex PCR, the repertoire was profiled, and TCRdb retains in-frame clones only, with some absent. The sample has tens of thousands of clones, 80% to 95% seen once; the top ten hold about 1.5%. Material for sequencing was naive CD4+ T cells from blood. Subset described: CD45RO-negative CD62L-positive naive CD4 T cells. These receptor sequences come from a person aged 25-75 years in good health.

This clone is a singleton in its sample. DNA of the CDR3: TGTGCCAGCAGCCAGCAACCAGGGACAGGGAATGAAAAACTGTTTTTT. It is translated as CASSQQPGTGNEKLFF. The rearrangement uses TRBV7-9 and TRBJ1-4, with 9 bases lining up with TRBD1. V was clipped by 5 bases and J by 5 bases; unmatched bases: 9. Germline CDR1 SEHNR, CDR2 FQNEAQ (reference sequence). This CDR3 is built from 16 residues.

This clone occurred once. This chain links TRBV19 with TRBJ2-7, with TRBD1 identical over 7 bases. The J segment lost 5 bases and the V segment lost 10 bases, leaving 11 bases of the junction unmatched. CDR1 is LNHDA and CDR2 is SQIVND in the germline V gene (reference sequence). The CDR3 covers 13 residues. The CDR3 bases are TGTGCCACCCAGGACAGGATTTCCCACGAGCAGTACTTC. It yields the protein CATQDRISHEQYF.

V gene TRBV11-3 combines with J gene TRBJ2-7; tentatively, D is TRBD2 (5 bases). Trimming removed 2 bases at V and 9 bases at J, with 11 bases between. The CDR3 extends over 12 amino acids. CDR1 is SGHNT, CDR2 YENEEA, per germline. CDR3 in amino acids: CASSLPGKAQYF. The CDR3 DNA follows: TGTGCCAGCAGCTTACCGGGGAAGGCGCAGTACTTC.

The chain recombines TRBV28 with TRBJ2-7, with D perhaps TRBD2 (5 bases). Germline V gene lookup returns CDR1 MDHEN and CDR2 SYDVKM. This CDR3 comprises 13 residues. V shed 8 bases and J shed 4 bases, with 15 bases lying between them. The CDR3 bases are TGTGCCAGCGCAGCGGCCGGTTTGTACGAGCAGTACTTC. It specifies CASAAAGLYEQYF.

The chain carries TRBV7-2 and TRBJ2-7, with D uncertain. CDR1 SGHTA and CDR2 FQGNSA come from the germline V gene. The CDR3 sequence is 12 residues long. V was pared by 6 bases and J by 0 bases, with 6 bases between. DNA of the CDR3: TGTGCCAGCAGTAGCATCTCCTACGAGCAGTACTTC. This codes for CASSSISYEQYF. Together with reference TRBV7-2 and TRBJ2-7, the CDR3 gives the full variable domain: GAGVSQSPSNKVTEKGKDVELRCDPISGHTALYWYRQSLGQGLEFLIYFQGNSAPDKSGLPSDRFSAERTGGSVSTLTIQRTQQEDSAVYLCASSSISYEQYFGPGTRLTVT.

The V call is TRBV9, the J call TRBJ2-1; the match to TRBD2 covers 12 bases. J gave up 9 bases and V 3 bases, and 10 bases lay outside the gene matches. The CDR3 loop spans 16 amino acids. Germline V CDR1 and CDR2: SGDLS, YYNGEE. CDR3 sequence: CASSESSGRAQGEQFF. The CDR3 DNA reads TGTGCCAGCAGCGAATCTAGCGGGAGGGCCCAAGGTGAGCAGTTCTTC.

The V and J genes are TRBV5-4 and TRBJ1-5, with a possible D match to TRBD1 (5 bases). The CDR3 runs to 13 residues. Germline V gives CDR1 SGHNT, CDR2 YYREEE (reference sequence). V gave up 4 bases and J gave up 5 bases, with 10 bases separating them. The CDR3 DNA follows: TGTGCCAGCAGCGGGGCCGTAGATCAGCCCCAGCATTTT. It encodes CASSGAVDQPQHF.

CDR3 sequence (DNA): TGTGCCAGCCGGGGGGTTCAGAACACTGAAGCTTTCTTT. Encoded protein: CASRGVQNTEAFF. The rearrangement uses TRBV7-3 and TRBJ1-1; weak D call: TRBD1 (5 bases). The V gene's germline CDR1 is SGHTA and CDR2 FQGTGA. The CDR3 is 13 residues long. The V end was cut by 8 bases, the J end by 1 base, with 11 bases between.

This CDR3 reads CASSLVGHGAEAFF. CDR3 nucleotide sequence: TGTGCCAGCAGCTTGGTCGGACATGGGGCTGAAGCTTTCTTT. The chain is built from TRBV5-8 and TRBJ1-1; the D gene is possibly TRBD1 (5 bases). Germline V gene data show CDR1 as SGHTS and CDR2 as YDEGEE. V was shortened by 0 bases and J by 6 bases, with 12 bases between the two germline ends. CDR3 length equals 14 residues.

This clone appeared once. The chain has TRBV7-3 and TRBJ1-1; 7 positions agree with TRBD1. V shed 1 base and J 0 bases; nucleotides not matched to a gene: 2. The CDR3 consists of 15 residues. CDR1 is SGHTA and CDR2 is FQGTGA in the germline V gene. CDR3 nucleotide sequence: TGTGCCAGCAGCTTAATGGGGACAGTGAACACTGAAGCTTTCTTT. As protein: CASSLMGTVNTEAFF.

The J gene is TRBJ1-3, the V gene TRBV7-6, with 8 bases fitting TRBD1. CDR1 and CDR2 from the germline V gene are SGHVS and FNYEAQ. The CDR3 covers 19 residues. V was clipped by 2 bases and J by 0 bases; unmatched bases: 12. The CDR3 bases are TGTGCCAGCAGCTTAACTGTACCCTTGGACAGGGCCTCTGGAAACACCATATATTTT. Translation gives CASSLTVPLDRASGNTIYF.

The V and J genes are TRBV25-1 and TRBJ2-5, with TRBD1 as a possible D gene (5 bases). The CDR3 is 14 amino acids. The germline gives CDR1 MGHDK, CDR2 SYGVNS. The V end was cut by 0 bases, the J end by 5 bases, with 10 bases between. Here the CDR3 DNA reads TGTGCCAGCAGTGAATACAGGGCGGTTGAGACCCAGTACTTC. This sequence encodes CASSEYRAVETQYF.

J is TRBJ2-3 and V is TRBV7-8; unclear D gene. Germline V gene sequence: CDR1 SGHVS, CDR2 FQNEAQ. Trimming took off 5 bases at V and 1 base at J, with 16 bases between the two ends. The CDR3 sequence is 16 residues long. Here the CDR3 DNA reads TGTGCCAGCAGCCCTACGAGGCTCCCGGGCACAGATACGCAGTATTTT. Amino acid sequence: CASSPTRLPGTDTQYF.

The genes are TRBV19 and TRBJ1-1; D remains ambiguous. CDR1 LNHDA and CDR2 SQIVND come from the germline V gene (reference sequence). V lost 3 bases and J 7 bases, leaving 18 bases between the germline ends. The CDR3 covers 15 residues. CDR3 amino acids: CASSIRPPQVGEAFF. The CDR3 bases are TGTGCCAGTAGTATTCGGCCTCCCCAGGTTGGTGAAGCTTTCTTT. Full variable domain (outside the CDR3, taken from reference TRBV19 and TRBJ1-1): DGGITQSPKYLFRKEGQNVTLSCEQNLNHDAMYWYRQDPGQGLRLIYYSQIVNDFQKGDIAEGYSVSREKKESFPLTVTSAQKNPTAFYLCASSIRPPQVGEAFFGQGTRLTVV.

The rearrangement joins TRBV5-4 to TRBJ1-2; 8 bases are shared with TRBD1. Trimming cost V 1 base and J 8 bases; bases outside gene matches: 10. This CDR3 spans 15 amino acids. Germline V CDR1 and CDR2: SGHNT, YYREEE (reference sequence). The CDR3 bases are TGTGCCAGCAGCTTGATAGGACAGGGTCAACGAGGCTACACCTTC. Residues: CASSLIGQGQRGYTF.

J is TRBJ2-2 and V is TRBV20-1, with unresolved D. Looked up from germline, CDR1 is DFQATT and CDR2 is SNEGSKA (reference sequence). Trimming removed 3 bases from V and 6 bases from J, with 5 bases in between. The CDR3 totals 11 residues. The CDR3 protein is CSASNSGELFF. Written as DNA, the CDR3 is TGCAGTGCTAGTAATTCCGGGGAGCTGTTTTTT.

The CDR3 spells CASSPNRGDYEQYF. The CDR3 region has the DNA TGTGCCAGCTCTCCTAACAGGGGTGACTACGAGCAGTACTTC. The genes are TRBV18 and TRBJ2-7; 7 bases align to TRBD1. CDR3 length: 14 amino acids. V lost 6 bases to trimming and J lost 3 bases; unmatched junction nucleotides: 8. Germline V gene sequence: CDR1 KGHSH, CDR2 LQKENI.

The chain employs TRBV18 and TRBJ2-7; D possibly corresponds to TRBD1 (5 bases). V was trimmed by 2 bases and J by 6 bases, leaving 11 bases between them. The CDR3 runs 13 residues. Germline loops: CDR1 KGHSH, CDR2 LQKENI. The CDR3 DNA is TGTGCCAGCTCACCAGGGAAGGGGCTCGAGCAGTACTTC. Translated: CASSPGKGLEQYF.

The chain has TRBV11-2 and TRBJ1-2; perhaps TRBD1 as D (6 bases). V was cut by 2 bases and J by 4 bases, with 14 bases left in between. Germline V CDR1 and CDR2: SGHAT, FQNNGV. The CDR3 is 15 amino acids. CDR3 residues: CASSLRGAQSYGYTF. The CDR3, as DNA: TGTGCCAGCAGCTTACGGGGGGCGCAGTCCTATGGCTACACCTTC.

This chain connects TRBV7-2 to TRBJ1-4; tentatively, D is TRBD1 (5 bases). This CDR3 contains 14 residues. Germline V lookup: CDR1 SGHTA, CDR2 FQGNSA. V shed 4 bases and J shed 8 bases, with 14 bases lying between them. The CDR3 here is CASSSRGGSEKLFF. CDR3 sequence (DNA): TGTGCCAGCAGCTCCCGGGGGGGAAGCGAAAAACTGTTTTTT.

The rearrangement joins TRBV28 to TRBJ1-1; 10 bases map to TRBD1. This CDR3 contains 15 residues. V shed 1 base and J 4 bases; nucleotides not matched to a gene: 3. Germline V gene data show CDR1 as MDHEN and CDR2 as SYDVKM. Here the CDR3 DNA reads TGTGCCAGCAGTTTATTAGGGACAGGGGTCACTGAAGCTTTCTTT. Protein product: CASSLLGTGVTEAFF.